This T cell receptor beta chain was identified in a study of cytomegalovirus exposure and HLA in healthy donors. Amplification used 60 Vbeta primers and 13 Jbeta primers. The assay was immunoSEQ multiplex PCR, and TCRdb's table has in-frame clones only and misses some. The sample consists of about 220,000 clones, about 80% of them appearing once. This CDR3 has 14 amino acids. CDR1 is MGHDK and CDR2 is SYGVNS in the germline V gene. Trimming at V came to 2 bases and at J to 4 bases, leaving 3 bases not matched to a gene. V gene TRBV25-1 combines with J gene TRBJ1-2; 8 bases map to TRBD1. The source is a man between 18 and 35 years old in good health and CMV-seronegative. Input material: PBMCs. In DNA, the CDR3 is TGTGCCAGCAGTGAACAGGGGGCCCTCTATGGCTACACCTTC. It encodes CASSEQGALYGYTF.